This T cell receptor (beta chain) was retrieved from a study of shared clonotypes between healthy human individuals. Germline-derived CDR1 and CDR2 are MDHEN and SYDVKM. V was trimmed by 5 bases and J by 4 bases, leaving 15 bases between them. The CDR3 runs to 14 residues. Data came from immunoSEQ multiplex PCR; TCRdb stores just in-frame clones and leaves some out. The sample has some 2.4 million clones, more than 85% seen once; the top ten hold approximately 0.37%. Material: naive CD4+ T cells from PBMCs. Subset of the sample: CD45RA+ positively selected. The source is a man between 18 and 35 years old in good health. Some clones in this sample may be carry-over from other donors' samples. The rearrangement uses TRBV28 and TRBJ2-7; possibly TRBD1 or TRBD2 for D (6 bases each). CDR3: CASSDGGPSYEQYF. CDR3 DNA: TGTGCCAGCAGTGACGGGGGCCCGTCTTACGAGCAGTACTTC.